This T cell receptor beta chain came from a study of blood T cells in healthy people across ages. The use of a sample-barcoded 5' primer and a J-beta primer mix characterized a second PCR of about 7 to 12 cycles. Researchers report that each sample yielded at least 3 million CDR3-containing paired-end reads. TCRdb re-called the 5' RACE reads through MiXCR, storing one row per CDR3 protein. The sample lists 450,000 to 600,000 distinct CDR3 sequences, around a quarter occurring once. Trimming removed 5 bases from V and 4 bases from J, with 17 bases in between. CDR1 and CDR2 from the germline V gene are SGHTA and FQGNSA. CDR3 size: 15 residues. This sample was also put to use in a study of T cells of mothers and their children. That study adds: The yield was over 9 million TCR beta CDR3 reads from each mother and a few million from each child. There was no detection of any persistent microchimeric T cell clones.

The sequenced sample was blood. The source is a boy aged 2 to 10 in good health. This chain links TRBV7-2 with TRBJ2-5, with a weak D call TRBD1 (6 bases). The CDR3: CASSRDTGIGETQYF. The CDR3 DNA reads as TGTGCCAGCAGCCGGGACACAGGGATCGGAGAGACCCAGTACTTC.